The 4 T cell receptor beta chains listed next were all sequenced from one sample in a study of CD8 T cells in ankylosing spondylitis. TCRdb passed the 5' RACE reads through MiXCR, listing each CDR3 protein once. The sample shows some 37,000 distinct CDR3 sequences, more than 9.5% of them seen only once. Sequences were obtained from synovial fluid, either unsorted or a sorted T cell fraction (not recorded which). These receptors all stem from a male donor with ankylosing spondylitis.

This clonotype was seen at least ten times. The V gene is TRBV20-1, the J gene TRBJ2-7; 9 nucleotides line up with TRBD2. Germline trimming cut 5 bases from V and 2 bases from J; bases unmatched to any gene: 7. Per germline, CDR1 DFQATT and CDR2 SNEGSKA (reference sequence). The CDR3 is 14 residues long. The CDR3 DNA reads TGCAGTGCTTACCGGACTAGCGAGCCCTACGAGCAGTACTTC. It is translated as CSAYRTSEPYEQYF.

The V gene is TRBV29-1, the J gene TRBJ2-6; D is unresolved. V was cut by 4 bases and J by 5 bases, with 12 bases left in between. The CDR3 loop spans 14 amino acids. Per germline, CDR1 SQVTM and CDR2 ANQGSEA. The CDR3 protein is CSVVATPRANVLTF. CDR3 DNA sequence: TGCAGCGTTGTTGCCACCCCTAGGGCCAACGTCCTGACTTTC.

A few counts support this clonotype. The chain links TRBV2 to TRBJ2-5; D remains ambiguous. This CDR3 is 15 amino acids long. The germline gives CDR1 SNHLY, CDR2 FYNNEI. Trimming left V 2 bases short and J 9 bases short, with 19 bases between. CDR3 region: CASSESGGRPEPQYF. CDR3 sequence (DNA): TGTGCCAGCAGTGAATCAGGCGGCCGCCCCGAACCCCAGTACTTC.

This clonotype was seen repeatedly, ten times or more. J is TRBJ1-4 and V is TRBV4-1; TRBD1 might be the D (5 bases). V lost 0 bases and J 11 bases, leaving 10 bases between the germline ends. The CDR3 is 13 amino acids. The germline gives CDR1 MGHRA, CDR2 YSYEKL. The CDR3: CASSQDGDWKLFF. CDR3 in DNA: TGCGCCAGCAGCCAAGATGGGGACTGGAAACTGTTTTTT.